This T cell receptor (beta chain) was obtained from a study of blood T cells in healthy people across ages. A second PCR of 7 to 11 cycles used a sample-barcoded 5' primer and a J-beta primer mix. One entry per CDR3 protein, called by TCRdb with MiXCR from the 5' RACE reads. The sample records roughly 2 million distinct CDR3 sequences, approximately 50% being singletons. The length of the CDR3 is 15 residues. The V end was cut by 3 bases, the J end by 2 bases, with 8 bases between. Germline CDR1 reads MDHEN; CDR2 reads SYDVKM. The rearrangement joins TRBV28 to TRBJ2-6, with TRBD2 as a possible D gene (5 bases). The source is a woman aged 40 to 50 in good health. Sequenced sample: blood. The DNA of the CDR3 is TGTGCCAGCAGTTTTGCACTAGCTGGGGCCAACGTCCTGACTTTC. It codes for CASSFALAGANVLTF. Looking up the rest from reference TRBV28 and TRBJ2-6 gives the full variable domain: DVKVTQSSRYLVKRTGEKVFLECVQDMDHENMFWYRQDPGLGLRLIYFSYDVKMKEKGDIPEGYSVSREKKERFSLILESASTNQTSMYLCASSFALAGANVLTFGAGSRLTVL.